Only one count was recorded for the clone carrying this T cell receptor beta chain. Germline CDR1 is SGHAT and CDR2 is FQNNGV. This CDR3 region has 12 residues. The V gene lost 5 bases and the J gene lost 7 bases, with 9 bases spanning the gap. This specimen comes from a study of somatic mutations in cytotoxic T cells in rheumatoid arthritis. Study at large: Each patient's diagnosis was followed right away by a blood draw (over 29 ml EDTA), before any treatment. Several of the V beta antibody-stained T-cell populations were flow-sorted at nearly 100% purity; V beta1+ cells were among them and were sequenced for TCRB.

Authors' data handling: Matches were rare between published virus-specific TCRB sequences and patient CD8+ clones exceeding 1%. Sequencing was performed with immunoSEQ multiplex PCR; in TCRdb, only in-frame clones are kept and a portion is missing. V and J calls and clone size follow that table, whereas D and trimming were derived from the DNA. This sample has about 14,000 clones, with 60% to 85% found just once. The TCR was taken from an adult with rheumatoid arthritis. The sequencing sample was made of CD8+ T cells sorted from blood. The chain couples TRBV11-2 to TRBJ2-1; D may be TRBD2 (6 bases). The chain's CDR3 is CASSHGGNEQFF. CDR3 sequence (DNA): TGTGCCAGCAGCCATGGAGGGAATGAGCAGTTCTTC.